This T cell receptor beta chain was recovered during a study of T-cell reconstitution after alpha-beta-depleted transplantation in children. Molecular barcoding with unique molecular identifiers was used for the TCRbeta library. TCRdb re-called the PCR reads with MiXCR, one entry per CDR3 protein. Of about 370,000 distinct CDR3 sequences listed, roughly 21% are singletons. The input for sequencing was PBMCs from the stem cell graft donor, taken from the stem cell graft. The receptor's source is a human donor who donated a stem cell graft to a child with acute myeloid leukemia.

CDR3 nucleotide sequence: TGCAGCGTTGAGGCACTGTCCCGGGACACCTTCGACTACGAGCAGTACTTC. It specifies CSVEALSRDTFDYEQYF. This sequence joins TRBV29-1 and TRBJ2-7; maybe TRBD1 (6 bases). This CDR3 contains 17 residues. Germline V CDR1 and CDR2: SQVTM, ANQGSEA. Trimming removed 3 bases from V and 3 bases from J, with 24 bases in between.